A single sample gave rise to the 10 T cell receptor beta chains below, sequenced in a study of human T cells and chemical hapten exposure. Time point defined: patch test 2, 6 weeks after DPC sensitization. Indicated treatment: therapeutic diphenylcyclopropenone sensitization with weekly scalp DPC. TCRdb recomputed calls from the RACE reads with MiXCR, one row per CDR3 protein. In the table there are about 84,000 distinct CDR3 sequences, more than 9% of which are singletons. The material sequenced was whole blood, taken in connection with sensitization to the hapten diphenylcyclopropenone (DPC). Every receptor here comes from a woman between 50 and 59 years old with alopecia areata. Some clones in this sample may be carry-over from other donors' samples.

This clonotype was recorded at least ten times. The chain has TRBV18 and TRBJ1-1; unclear D gene. Germline values: CDR1 KGHSH, CDR2 LQKENI. This CDR3 is built from 14 residues. V lost 3 bases and J 4 bases, leaving 12 bases between the germline ends. The CDR3 protein is CASSPTGMSTEAFF. Here the CDR3 DNA reads TGTGCCAGCTCACCGACCGGCATGAGCACTGAAGCTTTCTTT.

This clonotype was counted at least ten times. The chain is built from TRBV7-8 and TRBJ2-7; 8 positions agree with TRBD1. V lost 5 bases and J lost 6; bases outside the gene matches: 9. The germline V gene encodes CDR1 SGHVS and CDR2 FQNEAQ. The CDR3 length is 14 residues. The CDR3 reads CASSQPQGASEQYF. The CDR3 coding sequence is TGTGCCAGCAGCCAACCGCAGGGGGCGTCCGAGCAGTACTTC. The full variable domain, in which reference TRBV7-8 and TRBJ2-7 provide the parts outside the CDR3, is GAGVSQSPRYKVAKRGQDVALRCDPISGHVSLFWYQQALGQGPEFLTYFQNEAQLDKSGLPSDRFFAERPEGSVSTLKIQRTQQEDSAVYLCASSQPQGASEQYFGPGTRLTVT.

This clonotype was counted ten times or more. The V call is TRBV20-1, the J call TRBJ1-2; 7 bases are shared with TRBD1. Germline trimming cut 6 bases from V and 8 bases from J; bases unmatched to any gene: 12. Germline CDR1 reads DFQATT; CDR2 reads SNEGSKA (reference sequence). This CDR3 is built from 13 residues. The chain's CDR3 is CSAAGQRAWGYTF. The CDR3 region has the DNA TGCAGTGCAGCGGGACAGCGGGCTTGGGGCTACACCTTC.

The rearrangement joins TRBV18 to TRBJ2-1; 12 nucleotides match TRBD2. The germline gives CDR1 KGHSH, CDR2 LQKENI. Trimming removed 3 bases from V and 7 bases from J; junction bases left unmatched: 7. CDR3 length equals 16 residues. The CDR3: CASSPLAGGPGNEQFF. The CDR3 DNA reads TGTGCCAGCTCACCTCTAGCGGGAGGGCCGGGGAATGAGCAGTTCTTC.

The chain combines TRBV14 with TRBJ1-1; D gene uncertain. This CDR3 is 13 amino acids long. Between the trimmed V and J ends, which lost 2 bases and 7 bases, there was a span of 11 bases. Germline loops: CDR1 SGHDN, CDR2 FVKESK. The CDR3 DNA follows: TGTGCCAGCAGCCAATTCCCTTTGGGTGAAGCTTTCTTT. Translation gives CASSQFPLGEAFF.

The genes are TRBV28 and TRBJ2-1, with D possibly being TRBD2 (5 bases). This CDR3 region has 15 residues. The germline CDR1 and CDR2 sequences are MDHEN and SYDVKM. Trimming stripped 4 bases from V and 7 bases from J, with 17 bases between. The CDR3 coding sequence is TGTGCCAGCAGTTCTGGGAGCGCGAGTGGGAATGAGCAGTTCTTC. Residues: CASSSGSASGNEQFF.

In this sample, this clonotype turned up many times. The chain employs TRBV2 and TRBJ2-3; D not resolved. The CDR3 has 14 residues. CDR1 and CDR2 from the germline V gene are SNHLY and FYNNEI. V gave up 4 bases and J gave up 3 bases, with 11 bases separating them. CDR3 DNA: TGTGCCAGCAGTGGGTTAGGGCCGACAGATACGCAGTATTTT. Protein product: CASSGLGPTDTQYF. Drawing the rest from reference TRBV2 and TRBJ2-3, the complete variable domain is EPEVTQTPSHQVTQMGQEVILRCVPISNHLYFYWYRQILGQKVEFLVSFYNNEISEKSEIFDDQFSVERPDGSNFTLKIRSTKLEDSAMYFCASSGLGPTDTQYFGPGTRLTVL.

In this sample, this clonotype turned up a few times. This sequence joins TRBV28 and TRBJ2-7; 9 nucleotides match TRBD2. The CDR3 extends over 15 amino acids. The germline V gene has CDR1 MDHEN and CDR2 SYDVKM. Losses at the gene ends were 4 bases for V and 6 bases for J; bases not matched to a gene: 10. The CDR3 nucleotides are TGTGCCAGCAGTTCGCCGGCTAGCGGGACTGTCGAGCAGTACTTC. This codes for CASSSPASGTVEQYF.

This clonotype was seen a few times. The chain carries TRBV23-1 and TRBJ2-5, with a possible D match to TRBD2 (6 bases). Being an ORF, TRBV23-1 has a function that is uncertain. V was pared by 0 bases and J by 4 bases, with 9 bases between. The CDR3 loop spans 14 amino acids. This chain's CDR3 is CASSQSSGLETQYF. The CDR3, as DNA: TGCGCCAGCAGTCAATCGAGCGGGCTAGAGACCCAGTACTTC.

This clonotype was seen a few times. The V call is TRBV3-1, the J call TRBJ2-7; D call uncertain. V lost 4 bases to trimming and J lost 0 bases, with 13 bases between them. The CDR3 sequence is 15 residues long. From germline, CDR1 is LGHDT and CDR2 YNNKEL (reference sequence). CDR3 amino acids: CASSLSPTASYEQYF. CDR3 coding DNA: TGTGCCAGCAGCCTCAGCCCTACGGCCTCCTACGAGCAGTACTTC.